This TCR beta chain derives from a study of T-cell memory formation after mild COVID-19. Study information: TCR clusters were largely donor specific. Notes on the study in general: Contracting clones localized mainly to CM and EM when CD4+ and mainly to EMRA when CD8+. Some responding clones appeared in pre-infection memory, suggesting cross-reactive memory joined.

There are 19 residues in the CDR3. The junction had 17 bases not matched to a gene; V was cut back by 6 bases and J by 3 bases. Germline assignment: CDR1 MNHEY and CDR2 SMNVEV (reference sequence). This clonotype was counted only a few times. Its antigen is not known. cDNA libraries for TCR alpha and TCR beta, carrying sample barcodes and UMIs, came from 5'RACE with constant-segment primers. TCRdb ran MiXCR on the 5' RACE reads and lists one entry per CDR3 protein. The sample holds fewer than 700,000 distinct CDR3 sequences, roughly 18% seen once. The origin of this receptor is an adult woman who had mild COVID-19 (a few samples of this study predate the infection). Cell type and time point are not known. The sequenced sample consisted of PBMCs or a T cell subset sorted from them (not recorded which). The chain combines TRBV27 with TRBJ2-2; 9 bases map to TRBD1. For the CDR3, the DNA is TGTGCCAGCAGGGAGGGGACAGGGAGCGGAGTGTCGTACACCGGGGAGCTGTTTTTT. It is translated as CASREGTGSGVSYTGELFF.